This T cell receptor (beta chain) was sequenced during a study of CD8+ T cells in alopecia areata. Findings and limits, study-wide: For lesional scalp, especially alopecia totalis/universalis, clonality was higher than in normal scalp. Scalp sample data also include resident alphabeta T cells from normal skin.

In each case, RNA was isolated and then reverse transcribed into cDNA as the sequencing template. Sequencing was performed with immunoSEQ multiplex PCR; in TCRdb, only in-frame clones are kept and a portion is missing. The repertoire holds about 110,000 clones, with 50% to 70% as singletons. Germline V gene lookup returns CDR1 SNHLY and CDR2 FYNNEI. The CDR3 totals 11 residues. Trimming pared 11 bases from V and 6 bases from J, leaving 11 bases between. Points on this clone: Its antigen is currently unknown.

The source material was NKG2D-low CD8+ T cells sorted from blood. The TCR originated in a human donor with alopecia areata. The chain recombines TRBV2 with TRBJ2-1; D ambiguous. The CDR3 reads CAAHSSNEQFF. For the CDR3, the DNA is TGTGCCGCCCACTCTAGCAATGAGCAGTTCTTC.